Listed here are 19 T cell receptor beta chains from one sample, sequenced in a study of blood T cell repertoires in COVID-19. Libraries were prepared by immunoSEQ multiplex PCR; TCRdb keeps only in-frame clonotypes and omits some of them. Here the sample spans 150,000 to 200,000 clones, 80% to 90% being singletons. Specimen: peripheral blood. Receptors were obtained from a woman of 80 years or more with COVID-19, enrolled during active disease.

This chain links TRBV4-2 with TRBJ1-2; D gene unclear. CDR3 length equals 13 residues. V was trimmed by 4 bases and J by 7 bases, leaving 13 bases between them. Germline CDR1 is LGHNA and CDR2 is YNFKEQ. CDR3 sequence reads: CASSPLDYGGYTF. The CDR3 coding sequence is TGTGCCAGCAGCCCCCTGGACTATGGTGGCTACACCTTC.

The chain links TRBV7-3 to TRBJ2-2; 9 nucleotides match TRBD1. The germline V gene has CDR1 SGHTA and CDR2 FQGTGA. With 4 bases clipped from V and 1 base from J, the junction kept 1 base outside the gene matches. The CDR3 length is 15 residues. This CDR3 reads CASSSGQGNTGELFF. In DNA, the CDR3 is TGTGCCAGCAGCTCGGGACAGGGGAACACCGGGGAGCTGTTTTTT.

The rearrangement links TRBV2 to TRBJ1-4, with 8 bases fitting TRBD1. The germline V gene has CDR1 SNHLY and CDR2 FYNNEI. The CDR3 consists of 15 residues. Trimming at V came to 6 bases and at J to 8 bases, leaving 11 bases not matched to a gene. The CDR3 spells CASRGEEQGDEKLFF. CDR3 coding DNA: TGTGCCAGCAGGGGAGAGGAACAGGGGGACGAAAAACTGTTTTTT.

A few counts support this clone. This rearrangement joins TRBV19 to TRBJ1-2, with 10 bases that match TRBD1. CDR3 length: 14 residues. Trimming cost V 1 base and J 8 bases; bases outside gene matches: 4. Germline V CDR1 and CDR2: LNHDA, SQIVND (reference sequence). Here the CDR3 DNA reads TGTGCCAGTAGTATAGGACAGGGGGCTTCAGGCTACACCTTC. Amino acids: CASSIGQGASGYTF.

Here the CDR3 reads CASSQGTKTSGHTDTQYF. The DNA for the CDR3 is TGCGCCAGCAGCCAAGGGACTAAGACTAGCGGACACACAGATACGCAGTATTTT. V and J are TRBV4-1 and TRBJ2-3; 9 bases align to TRBD2. The J segment lost 2 bases and the V segment lost 1 base, leaving 10 bases of the junction unmatched. CDR1 and CDR2 (germline): MGHRA, YSYEKL. The length of the CDR3 is 18 residues.

This clone came up a few times. The chain combines TRBV27 with TRBJ2-3, with a tentative D call TRBD1 (5 bases). CDR1 and CDR2 from the germline V gene are MNHEY and SMNVEV (reference sequence). CDR3 length: 16 residues. Trimming removed 5 bases from V and 2 bases from J, with 17 bases in between. The CDR3 DNA is TGTGCCAGCAGTGTTCAGGGAATCCATGACACAGATACGCAGTATTTT. This sequence encodes CASSVQGIHDTDTQYF.

This sequence joins TRBV5-1 and TRBJ1-3, with D tentatively TRBD1 (6 bases). V was pared by 4 bases and J by 0 bases, with 11 bases between. Looked up from germline, CDR1 is SGHRS and CDR2 is YFSETQ. This CDR3 has 15 amino acids. In DNA form, the CDR3 reads TGCGCCAGCAGCCTGGGACAACCCTCTGGAAACACCATATATTTT. Encoded protein: CASSLGQPSGNTIYF. Complete variable domain (other parts from reference TRBV5-1 and TRBJ1-3): KAGVTQTPRYLIKTRGQQVTLSCSPISGHRSVSWYQQTPGQGLQFLFEYFSETQRNKGNFPGRFSGRQFSNSRSEMNVSTLELGDSALYLCASSLGQPSGNTIYFGEGSWLTVV.

The rearrangement joins TRBV5-1 to TRBJ2-3; D is perhaps TRBD2 (7 bases). V was shortened by 5 bases and J by 1 base, with 14 bases between the two germline ends. The CDR3 loop spans 15 amino acids. CDR1 is SGHRS and CDR2 is YFSETQ in the germline V gene. The CDR3 protein is CASRPRGAGTDTQYF. Written as DNA, the CDR3 is TGCGCCAGCAGACCCCGGGGGGCCGGCACAGATACGCAGTATTTT.

CDR3 sequence: CASSPGPGPEQYF. CDR3 DNA sequence: TGTGCCAGCAGCCCAGGTCCAGGGCCCGAGCAGTACTTC. The gene calls are TRBV28 and TRBJ2-7; a possible D gene is TRBD1 (5 bases). Germline-derived CDR1 and CDR2 are MDHEN and SYDVKM. This CDR3 region has 13 residues. V dropped 6 bases and J dropped 6 bases, with 15 bases sitting between them.

V gene TRBV6-5 combines with J gene TRBJ2-6; the D is unclear. This CDR3 contains 15 residues. Germline loops: CDR1 MNHEY, CDR2 SVGAGI. Trimming cost V 5 bases and J 0 bases, with 8 bases left between them. The CDR3 spells CASSPLSSGANVLTF. DNA for the CDR3: TGTGCCAGCAGTCCCCTTAGCTCTGGGGCCAACGTCCTGACTTTC.

The genes are TRBV10-1 and TRBJ2-7, with a weak D call TRBD1 (7 bases). Germline V lookup: CDR1 WNHNN, CDR2 SYGVQD (reference sequence). Trimming removed 4 bases from V and 5 bases from J, with 18 bases in between. The CDR3 is made up of 15 amino acids. CDR3: CASSVPPEGANEQYF. CDR3 DNA: TGCGCCAGCAGTGTGCCGCCGGAGGGGGCAAACGAGCAGTACTTC.

The chain joins TRBV9 to TRBJ2-2, with D possibly TRBD1 on 5 matching bases. V was clipped by 2 bases and J by 0 bases, with 14 bases between them. The CDR3 has 17 residues. Germline-derived CDR1 and CDR2 are SGDLS and YYNGEE. The CDR3 is CASSVGAGSSNTGELFF. DNA of the CDR3: TGTGCCAGCAGCGTTGGGGCAGGTTCTTCGAACACCGGGGAGCTGTTTTTT.

V usage is TRBV6-5 and J usage is TRBJ1-2; 7 nucleotides agree with TRBD1. After removal of 6 bases from V and 0 bases from J, the junction contained 7 bases not matched to a gene. The CDR3 loop spans 15 amino acids. Germline V gene lookup returns CDR1 MNHEY and CDR2 SVGAGI. CDR3 in DNA: TGTGCCAGCAGCCGACAGGGAAGAGCTAACTATGGCTACACCTTC. Translating it yields CASSRQGRANYGYTF.

The chain employs TRBV29-1 and TRBJ1-1, with D unclear. The CDR3 is made up of 13 amino acids. The germline V gene has CDR1 SQVTM and CDR2 ANQGSEA. Trimming stripped 4 bases from V and 9 bases from J, with 18 bases between. The CDR3 DNA is TGCAGCGTTGGACGACCGGACGGCGGGAAAGCTTTCTTT. The encoded protein is CSVGRPDGGKAFF.

The genes are TRBV19 and TRBJ2-6, with 8 bases fitting TRBD1. Per the germline V gene, CDR1 is LNHDA and CDR2 is SQIVND (reference sequence). CDR3 size: 17 residues. V lost 5 bases, J lost 1 base, and 7 bases stayed unmatched. CDR3 protein: CASSYQGAISGANVLTF. The DNA of the CDR3 is TGTGCCAGTAGTTACCAGGGGGCCATATCTGGGGCCAACGTCCTGACTTTC.

The chain recombines TRBV19 with TRBJ1-5; TRBD1 aligns across 7 bases. This CDR3 spans 15 amino acids. From germline, CDR1 is LNHDA and CDR2 SQIVND (reference sequence). V gave up 5 bases and J gave up 4 bases; unmatched junction bases: 8. The CDR3 sequence: CASSLSGQINQPQHF. The CDR3 coding sequence is TGTGCCAGTAGTCTATCGGGACAGATAAATCAGCCCCAGCATTTT.

The chain couples TRBV2 to TRBJ2-7; 11 nucleotides match TRBD2. Germline V gene data show CDR1 as SNHLY and CDR2 as FYNNEI. This CDR3 has 17 residues. V shed 6 bases, J shed 0 bases, and the junction held 10 bases outside the gene matches. CDR3 coding DNA: TGTGCCAGCAGCCCCCGGACTAGCGGGCCCCTCTCCTACGAGCAGTACTTC. Translating gives CASSPRTSGPLSYEQYF.

J is TRBJ1-2 and V is TRBV3-1 (or the pseudogene TRBV3-2); 12 bases line up with TRBD1. This CDR3 region has 18 residues. Looked up from germline, CDR1 is LGHDT and CDR2 is YNNKEL (reference sequence). With 0 bases clipped from V and 5 bases from J, the junction kept 10 bases outside the gene matches. CDR3 coding DNA: TGTGCCAGCAGCCAAGATTCCGGGACAGGGGGCGCGAAATATGGCTACACCTTC. It specifies CASSQDSGTGGAKYGYTF.

The J gene is TRBJ2-5, the V gene TRBV7-9, with a weak D call TRBD1 (6 bases). The CDR3 spans 14 residues. The V end lost 5 bases, the J end lost 10 bases, and 20 bases lay between the germline ends. Germline V lookup: CDR1 SEHNR, CDR2 FQNEAQ (reference sequence). CDR3 nucleotides: TGTGCCAGCAGCACAAATTCCGGGACAAGGCGCCAGTACTTC. Protein sequence: CASSTNSGTRRQYF.